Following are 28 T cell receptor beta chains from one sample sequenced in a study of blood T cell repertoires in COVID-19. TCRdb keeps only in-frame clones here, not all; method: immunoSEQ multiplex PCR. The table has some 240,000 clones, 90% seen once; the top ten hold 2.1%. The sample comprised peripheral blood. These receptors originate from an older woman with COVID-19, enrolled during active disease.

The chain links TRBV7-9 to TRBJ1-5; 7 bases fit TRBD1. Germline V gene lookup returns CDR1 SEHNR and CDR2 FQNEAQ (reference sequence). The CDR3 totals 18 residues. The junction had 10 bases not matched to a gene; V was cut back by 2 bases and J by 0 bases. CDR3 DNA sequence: TGTGCCAGCAGCTTATCGTTCGTTGGGACAGATAGCAATCAGCCCCAGCATTTT. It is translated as CASSLSFVGTDSNQPQHF.

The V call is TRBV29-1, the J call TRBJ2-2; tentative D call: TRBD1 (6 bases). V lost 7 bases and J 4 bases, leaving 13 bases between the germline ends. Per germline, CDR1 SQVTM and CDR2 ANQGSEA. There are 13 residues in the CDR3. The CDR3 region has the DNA TGCAGCGCACAGGGTTTTCGCACCGGGGAGCTGTTTTTT. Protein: CSAQGFRTGELFF.

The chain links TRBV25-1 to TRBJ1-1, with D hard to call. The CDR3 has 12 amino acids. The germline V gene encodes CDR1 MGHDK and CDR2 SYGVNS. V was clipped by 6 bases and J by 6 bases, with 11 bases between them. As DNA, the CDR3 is TGTGCCAGCAGCGTGGTGGGCTCTGAAGCTTTCTTT. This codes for CASSVVGSEAFF. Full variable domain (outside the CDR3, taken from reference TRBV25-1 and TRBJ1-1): EADIYQTPRYLVIGTGKKITLECSQTMGHDKMYWYQQDPGMELHLIHYSYGVNSTEKGDLSSESTVSRIRTEHFPLTLESARPSHTSQYLCASSVVGSEAFFGQGTRLTVV.

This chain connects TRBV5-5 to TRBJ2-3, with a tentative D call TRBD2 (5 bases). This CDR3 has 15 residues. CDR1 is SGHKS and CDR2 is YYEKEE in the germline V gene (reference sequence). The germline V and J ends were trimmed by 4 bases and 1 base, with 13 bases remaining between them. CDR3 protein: CASSPELVRTDTQYF. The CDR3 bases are TGTGCCAGCAGCCCCGAACTAGTCCGCACAGATACGCAGTATTTT.

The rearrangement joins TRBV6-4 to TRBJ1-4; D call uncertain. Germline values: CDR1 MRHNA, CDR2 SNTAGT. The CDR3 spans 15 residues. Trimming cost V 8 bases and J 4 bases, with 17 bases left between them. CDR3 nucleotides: TGTGCCAGCCGCCACCGACGAGGGCTTAATGAAAAACTGTTTTTT. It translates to CASRHRRGLNEKLFF.

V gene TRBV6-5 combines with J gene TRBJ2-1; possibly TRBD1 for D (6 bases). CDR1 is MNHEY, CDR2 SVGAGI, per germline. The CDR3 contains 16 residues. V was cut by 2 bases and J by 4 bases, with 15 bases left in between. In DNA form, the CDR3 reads TGTGCCAGCAGTTACGTGGGGGCCACGAAATACAATGAGCAGTTCTTC. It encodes CASSYVGATKYNEQFF.

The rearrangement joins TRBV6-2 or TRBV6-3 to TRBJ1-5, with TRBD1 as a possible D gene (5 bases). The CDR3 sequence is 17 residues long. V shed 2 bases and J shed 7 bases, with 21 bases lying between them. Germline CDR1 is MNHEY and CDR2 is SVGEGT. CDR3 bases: TGTGCCAGCAGTTACAGAAGGGGACTCCGTTCAAACCAGCCCCAGCATTTT. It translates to CASSYRRGLRSNQPQHF.

The CDR3 nucleotides read TGTGCCAGCAGTCCACGGGACAGATCCACAGATACGCAGTATTTT. It codes for CASSPRDRSTDTQYF. The chain recombines TRBV5-4 with TRBJ2-3, with TRBD1 identical over 7 bases. CDR3 size: 15 residues. With 5 bases clipped from V and 2 bases from J, the junction kept 8 bases outside the gene matches. Germline V lookup: CDR1 SGHNT, CDR2 YYREEE (reference sequence).

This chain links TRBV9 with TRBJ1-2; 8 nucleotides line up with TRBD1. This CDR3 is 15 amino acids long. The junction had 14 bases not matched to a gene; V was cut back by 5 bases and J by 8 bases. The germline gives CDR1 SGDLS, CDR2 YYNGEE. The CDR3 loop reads CASRPYAISGGGYTF. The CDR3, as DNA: TGTGCCAGCAGACCGTATGCTATATCAGGGGGCGGCTACACCTTC.

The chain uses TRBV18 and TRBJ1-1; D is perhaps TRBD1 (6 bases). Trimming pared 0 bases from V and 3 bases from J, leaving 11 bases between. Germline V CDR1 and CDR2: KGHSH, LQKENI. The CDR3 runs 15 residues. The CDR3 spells CASSPPGGQDTEAFF. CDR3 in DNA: TGTGCCAGCTCACCACCGGGGGGGCAGGACACTGAAGCTTTCTTT.

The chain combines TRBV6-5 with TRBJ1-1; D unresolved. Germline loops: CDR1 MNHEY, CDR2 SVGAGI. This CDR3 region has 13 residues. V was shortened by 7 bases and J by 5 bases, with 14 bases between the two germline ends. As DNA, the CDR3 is TGTGCCAGCACCCCGACAAGGCAAACTGAAGCTTTCTTT. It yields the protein CASTPTRQTEAFF.

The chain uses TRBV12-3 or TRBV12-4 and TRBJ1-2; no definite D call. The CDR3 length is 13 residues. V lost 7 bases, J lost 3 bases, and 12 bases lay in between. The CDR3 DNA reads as TGTGCCAGCACCAAACGGGAGTACTATGGCTACACCTTC. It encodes CASTKREYYGYTF.

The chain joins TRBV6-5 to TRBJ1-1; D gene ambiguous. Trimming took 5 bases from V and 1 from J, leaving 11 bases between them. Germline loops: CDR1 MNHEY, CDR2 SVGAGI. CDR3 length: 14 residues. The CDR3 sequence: CASSIQIQNTEAFF. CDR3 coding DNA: TGTGCCAGCAGTATACAGATACAGAACACTGAAGCTTTCTTT.

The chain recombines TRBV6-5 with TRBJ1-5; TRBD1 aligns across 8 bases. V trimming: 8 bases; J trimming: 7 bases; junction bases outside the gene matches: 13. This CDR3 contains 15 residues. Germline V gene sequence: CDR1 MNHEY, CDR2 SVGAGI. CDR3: CASVIGRGHGQPQHF. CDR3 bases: TGTGCCAGCGTCATAGGCAGGGGGCACGGGCAGCCCCAGCATTTT.

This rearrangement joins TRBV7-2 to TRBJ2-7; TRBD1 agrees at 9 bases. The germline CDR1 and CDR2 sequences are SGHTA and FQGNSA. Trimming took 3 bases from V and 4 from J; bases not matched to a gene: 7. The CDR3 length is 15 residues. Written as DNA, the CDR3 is TGTGCCAGCAGCTTTTCCGGGACAGGGCGTTACGAGCAGTACTTC. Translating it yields CASSFSGTGRYEQYF.

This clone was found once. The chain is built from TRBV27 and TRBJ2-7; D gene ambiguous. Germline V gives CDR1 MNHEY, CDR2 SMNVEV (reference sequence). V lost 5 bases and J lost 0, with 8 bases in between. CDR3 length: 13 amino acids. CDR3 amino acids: CASSPRVSYEQYF. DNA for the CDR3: TGTGCCAGCAGTCCCCGGGTCTCCTACGAGCAGTACTTC.

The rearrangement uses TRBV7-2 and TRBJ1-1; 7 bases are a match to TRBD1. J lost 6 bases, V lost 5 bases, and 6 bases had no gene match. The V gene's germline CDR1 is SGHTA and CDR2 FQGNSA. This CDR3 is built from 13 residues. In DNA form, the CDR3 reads TGTGCCAGCAGCCCCTACAGGGGACCTGAAGCTTTCTTT. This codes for CASSPYRGPEAFF.

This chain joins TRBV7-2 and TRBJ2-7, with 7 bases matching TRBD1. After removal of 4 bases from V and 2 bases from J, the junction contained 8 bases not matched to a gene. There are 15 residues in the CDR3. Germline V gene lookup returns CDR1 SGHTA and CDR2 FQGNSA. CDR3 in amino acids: CASSSIAGTAYEQYF. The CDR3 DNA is TGTGCCAGCAGCTCCATCGCCGGGACAGCCTACGAGCAGTACTTC.

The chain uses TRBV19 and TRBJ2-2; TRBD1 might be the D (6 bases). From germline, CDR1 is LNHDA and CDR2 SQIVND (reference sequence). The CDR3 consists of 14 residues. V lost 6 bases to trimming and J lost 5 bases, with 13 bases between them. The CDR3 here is CASRTGQRTGELFF. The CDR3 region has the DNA TGTGCCAGTAGGACAGGACAAAGAACCGGGGAGCTGTTTTTT.

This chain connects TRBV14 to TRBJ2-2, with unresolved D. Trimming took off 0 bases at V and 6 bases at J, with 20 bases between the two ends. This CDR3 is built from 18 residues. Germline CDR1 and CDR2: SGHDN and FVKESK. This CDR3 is CASSQDLGPGWYAGELFF. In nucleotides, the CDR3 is TGTGCCAGCAGCCAAGATCTTGGTCCAGGCTGGTACGCCGGGGAGCTGTTTTTT.

The CDR3 loop is CASSSGGFGYTF. The CDR3 bases are TGTGCCAGCAGCTCTGGGGGCTTTGGCTACACCTTC. The chain has TRBV5-4 and TRBJ1-2; perhaps TRBD1 as D (6 bases). The V gene lost 3 bases and the J gene lost 7 bases, with 10 bases spanning the gap. Germline V gene sequence: CDR1 SGHNT, CDR2 YYREEE (reference sequence). The CDR3 has 12 amino acids.

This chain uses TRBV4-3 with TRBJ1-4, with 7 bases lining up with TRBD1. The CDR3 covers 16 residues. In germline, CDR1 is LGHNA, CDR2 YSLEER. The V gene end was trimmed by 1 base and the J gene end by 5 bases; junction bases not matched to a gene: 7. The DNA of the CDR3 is TGCGCCAGCAGCCAAGGGGAGACAGGGATAAATGAAAAACTGTTTTTT. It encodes CASSQGETGINEKLFF.

CDR3 nucleotides: TGTGCCAGTAGTATCCGAGGCGTGCTGTTTCGCTACACCTTC. As protein: CASSIRGVLFRYTF. The V gene is TRBV19, the J gene TRBJ1-2; D not resolved. CDR3 length: 14 residues. Germline lookup yields CDR1 LNHDA and CDR2 SQIVND (reference sequence). V lost 3 bases, J lost 9 bases, and 17 bases lay in between.

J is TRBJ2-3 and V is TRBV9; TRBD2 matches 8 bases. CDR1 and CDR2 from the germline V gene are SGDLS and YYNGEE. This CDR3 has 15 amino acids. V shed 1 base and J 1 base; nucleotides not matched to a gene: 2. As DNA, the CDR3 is TGTGCCAGCAGCGTAAGTAGCGGGGGCACAGATACGCAGTATTTT. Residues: CASSVSSGGTDTQYF. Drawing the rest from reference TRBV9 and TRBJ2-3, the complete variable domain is DSGVTQTPKHLITATGQRVTLRCSPRSGDLSVYWYQQSLDQGLQFLIQYYNGEERAKGNILERFSAQQFPDLHSELNLSSLELGDSALYFCASSVSSGGTDTQYFGPGTRLTVL.

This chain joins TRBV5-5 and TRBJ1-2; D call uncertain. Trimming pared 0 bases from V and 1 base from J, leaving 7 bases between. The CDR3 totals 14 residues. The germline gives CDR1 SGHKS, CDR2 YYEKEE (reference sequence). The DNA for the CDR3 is TGTGCCAGCAGCTTGGACAGTATTAACTATGGCTACACCTTC. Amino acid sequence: CASSLDSINYGYTF.

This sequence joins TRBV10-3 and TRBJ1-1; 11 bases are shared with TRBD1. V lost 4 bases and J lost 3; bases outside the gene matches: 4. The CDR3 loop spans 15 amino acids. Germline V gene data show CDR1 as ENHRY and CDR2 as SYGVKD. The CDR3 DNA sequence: TGTGCCATCAGTGGGACAGGGGGCCGGTACACTGAAGCTTTCTTT. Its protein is CAISGTGGRYTEAFF.

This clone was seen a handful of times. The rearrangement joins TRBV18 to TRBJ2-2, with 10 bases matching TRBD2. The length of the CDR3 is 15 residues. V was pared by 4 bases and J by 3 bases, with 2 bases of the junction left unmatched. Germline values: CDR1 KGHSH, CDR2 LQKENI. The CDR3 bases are TGTGCCAGCTCACGTACTAGCGGGGACACCGGGGAGCTGTTTTTT. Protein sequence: CASSRTSGDTGELFF.

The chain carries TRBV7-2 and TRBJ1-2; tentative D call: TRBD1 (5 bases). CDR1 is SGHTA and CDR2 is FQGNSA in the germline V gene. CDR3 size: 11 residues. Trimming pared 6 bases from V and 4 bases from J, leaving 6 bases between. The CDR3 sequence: CASRGGYGYTF. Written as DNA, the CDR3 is TGTGCCAGCAGGGGGGGCTATGGCTACACCTTC.